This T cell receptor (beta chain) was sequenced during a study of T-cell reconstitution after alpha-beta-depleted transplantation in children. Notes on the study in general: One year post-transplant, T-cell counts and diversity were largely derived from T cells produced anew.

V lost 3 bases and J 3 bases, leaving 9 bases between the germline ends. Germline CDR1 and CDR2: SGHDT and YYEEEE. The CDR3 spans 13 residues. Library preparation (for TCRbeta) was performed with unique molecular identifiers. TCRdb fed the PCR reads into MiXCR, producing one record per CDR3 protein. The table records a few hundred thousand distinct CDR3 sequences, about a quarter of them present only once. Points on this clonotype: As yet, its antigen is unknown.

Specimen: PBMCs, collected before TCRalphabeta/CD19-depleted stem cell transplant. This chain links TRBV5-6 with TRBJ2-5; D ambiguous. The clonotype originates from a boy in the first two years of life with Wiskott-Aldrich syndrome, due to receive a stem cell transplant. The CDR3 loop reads CASSWSIEETQYF. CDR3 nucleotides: TGTGCCAGCAGCTGGAGCATTGAAGAGACCCAGTACTTC.